This paragraph covers one TCR beta chain sequence. These data originate in a study of T cell responses to AZD1222 COVID-19 vaccine. Germline trimming cut 5 bases from V and 1 base from J; bases unmatched to any gene: 2. The CDR3 contains 14 residues. Germline CDR1 is MDHEN and CDR2 is SYDVKM. Analysis merged second doses at about 4 or about 12 weeks. Profiled with immunoSEQ multiplex PCR; TCRdb holds only in-frame clones, not every one. The table includes over 120,000 clones, 92% detected once. This material consisted of peripheral blood, taken 28 days after the second AZD1222 dose. The chain combines TRBV28 with TRBJ1-5; 7 bases match TRBD1. This receptor was obtained from an adult who received the AZD1222 COVID-19 vaccine. The CDR3 sequence is CASSTTGSNQPQHF. CDR3 nucleotide sequence: TGTGCCAGCAGTACGACAGGGAGCAATCAGCCCCAGCATTTT. The full variable domain, rest sourced from reference TRBV28 and TRBJ1-5, is DVKVTQSSRYLVKRTGEKVFLECVQDMDHENMFWYRQDPGLGLRLIYFSYDVKMKEKGDIPEGYSVSREKKERFSLILESASTNQTSMYLCASSTTGSNQPQHFGDGTRLSIL.